The next 29 T cell receptor beta chains were all read from a single sample in a study of blood T cells in healthy people across ages. Alongside a J-beta primer mix, a sample-barcoded 5' primer served in a second PCR lasting 7 to 11 cycles. MiXCR, run by TCRdb on the 5' RACE reads, gives a single entry per CDR3 protein. The sample holds about 1.6 million distinct CDR3 sequences, 34% seen once. Material: blood. The receptors originated from a woman aged 25 to 39 in good health.

This clonotype has just a few counts. The CDR3 DNA sequence: TGCGCCAGCAGCTTTTCTAGGTCCTCCTACGAGCAGTACTTC. The encoded protein is CASSFSRSSYEQYF. This chain uses TRBV5-1 with TRBJ2-5; D is unresolved. The end of the DNA fits TRBJ2-7 better, so the J call may be wrong. The CDR3 covers 14 residues. Germline CDR1 SGHRS, CDR2 YFSETQ.

This clonotype was seen a handful of times. V and J are TRBV13 and TRBJ2-7; the D gene is possibly TRBD2 (5 bases). CDR1 and CDR2 from the germline V gene are PRHDT and FYEKMQ (reference sequence). The CDR3 spans 11 residues. Trimming removed 9 bases at V and 6 bases at J, with 12 bases between. CDR3 nucleotide sequence: TGTGCCAGTACCTCGGGATCCGAGCAGTACTTC. Its protein product is CASTSGSEQYF.

This sequence joins TRBV7-9 and TRBJ2-1; D assignment may be TRBD1 or TRBD2 (5 bases each). Germline V gene data show CDR1 as SEHNR and CDR2 as FQNEAQ (reference sequence). The CDR3 runs 16 residues. The V gene lost 4 bases and the J gene lost 4 bases, with 17 bases spanning the gap. The CDR3 region has the DNA TGTGCCAGCAGCTACCACCCCGGGACGGATTACAATGAGCAGTTCTTC. It translates to CASSYHPGTDYNEQFF.

The V and J genes are TRBV4-1 and TRBJ2-7, with 8 nucleotides matching TRBD2. This CDR3 is built from 16 residues. Trimming at V came to 5 bases and at J to 2 bases, leaving 11 bases not matched to a gene. Per germline, CDR1 MGHRA and CDR2 YSYEKL. CDR3 sequence: CASSKLTSGNPYEQYF. CDR3 DNA sequence: TGCGCCAGCAGCAAGCTCACTAGCGGAAATCCCTACGAGCAGTACTTC.

This clonotype occurred a few times. The chain combines TRBV5-1 with TRBJ1-5; D is uncertain. Trimming removed 2 bases from V and 0 bases from J, with 9 bases in between. The CDR3 extends over 15 amino acids. Germline V CDR1 and CDR2: SGHRS, YFSETQ. CDR3 amino acids: CASSFEGYSNQPQHF. Written as DNA, the CDR3 is TGCGCCAGCAGCTTCGAGGGTTATAGCAATCAGCCCCAGCATTTT. Based on the CDR3 plus reference TRBV5-1 and TRBJ1-5, the full variable domain is KAGVTQTPRYLIKTRGQQVTLSCSPISGHRSVSWYQQTPGQGLQFLFEYFSETQRNKGNFPGRFSGRQFSNSRSEMNVSTLELGDSALYLCASSFEGYSNQPQHFGDGTRLSIL.

This clonotype showed up many times. The chain combines TRBV20-1 with TRBJ2-3; TRBD2 matches 8 bases. The germline CDR1 and CDR2 sequences are DFQATT and SNEGSKA (reference sequence). This CDR3 has 14 residues. Losses at the gene ends were 3 bases for V and 2 bases for J; bases not matched to a gene: 4. CDR3 sequence (DNA): TGCAGTGCTAGCGGGAGGGCCGTCACAGATACGCAGTATTTT. As protein: CSASGRAVTDTQYF.

A word on this clonotype: One end of the junction fails to match germline, which may point to a read error. The chain couples TRBV20-1 to TRBJ2-6; no clear D gene. Germline V lookup: CDR1 DFQATT, CDR2 SNEGSKA (reference sequence). The CDR3 is 13 amino acids. Written as DNA, the CDR3 is TGCAGTGGTCTACAATCTGGGACCAACGTCCTGACTTTC. Protein sequence: CSGLQSGTNVLTF.

The CDR3 sequence: CSARGTSGHQETQYF. The CDR3 bases are TGCAGTGCCAGGGGGACTAGCGGGCATCAAGAGACCCAGTACTTC. The gene calls are TRBV20-1 and TRBJ2-5; 12 bases are a match to TRBD2. Germline values: CDR1 DFQATT, CDR2 SNEGSKA (reference sequence). With 6 bases clipped from V and 2 bases from J, the junction kept 7 bases outside the gene matches. This CDR3 has 15 residues.

This clonotype came up a few times. The junction and the germline gene differ at one end; a read error may be behind it. The chain is built from TRBV7-2 and TRBJ2-5; D unresolved. Germline CDR1 reads SGHTA; CDR2 reads FQGNSA. CDR3 length equals 14 residues. Here the CDR3 reads CASAIRTAQEAQYF. In nucleotides, the CDR3 is TGTGCCAGCGCGATCCGAACAGCCCAAGAGGCCCAGTACTTC.

This clonotype is a singleton in its sample. The V call is TRBV9, the J call TRBJ2-7; D possibly corresponds to TRBD2 (5 bases). The length of the CDR3 is 15 residues. The V and J ends lost 4 bases and 1 base respectively, with 15 bases between them. Per the germline V gene, CDR1 is SGDLS and CDR2 is YYNGEE. This CDR3 is CASSIGLGFSYEQYF. The CDR3 region has the DNA TGTGCCAGCAGCATCGGACTGGGATTTTCCTACGAGCAGTACTTC.

The rearrangement joins TRBV7-3 to TRBJ2-7, with 7 bases identical to TRBD2. The V segment lost 4 bases and the J segment 5 bases; nucleotides outside the gene matches: 11. This CDR3 has 15 residues. Per germline, CDR1 SGHTA and CDR2 FQGTGA. CDR3 bases: TGTGCCAGCAGCTCCCAGCGGGGCTCAAGGGACGAGCAGTACTTC. Its protein is CASSSQRGSRDEQYF.

Written as DNA, the CDR3 is TGTGCCAGCAGCTTAGGCCCCCTAAGGTCGCTTGAAGCTTTCTTT. It codes for CASSLGPLRSLEAFF. The chain joins TRBV7-8 to TRBJ1-1; D not resolved. The CDR3 consists of 15 residues. Trimming cost V 1 base and J 7 bases, with 16 bases left between them. Germline CDR1 is SGHVS and CDR2 is FQNEAQ.

The chain joins TRBV5-4 to TRBJ1-2; TRBD1 matches 7 bases. The CDR3 has 14 residues. CDR1 SGHNT and CDR2 YYREEE come from the germline V gene (reference sequence). V lost 4 bases, J lost 8 bases, and 11 bases stayed unmatched. The CDR3: CASSPPRQGEGYTF. In DNA form, the CDR3 reads TGTGCCAGCAGCCCCCCTCGACAGGGAGAAGGCTACACCTTC.

This clonotype was counted between two and nine times. The J gene is TRBJ2-1, the V gene TRBV7-9, with 8 nucleotides matching TRBD2. The CDR3 totals 14 residues. Trimming cost V 7 bases and J 6 bases; bases outside gene matches: 8. Germline V lookup: CDR1 SEHNR, CDR2 FQNEAQ (reference sequence). The CDR3: CASIYLAGGNEQFF. DNA for the CDR3: TGTGCCAGCATCTATCTCGCGGGGGGCAATGAGCAGTTCTTC.

This chain connects TRBV5-6 to TRBJ2-3; the match to TRBD2 covers 12 bases. The CDR3 spans 16 residues. Germline assignment: CDR1 SGHDT and CDR2 YYEEEE. With V trimmed by 10 bases and J by 0 bases, 9 bases remained unmatched. CDR3 residues: CAASSSGGASTDTQYF. The DNA for the CDR3 is TGTGCCGCCAGCTCTAGCGGGGGGGCGAGCACAGATACGCAGTATTTT.

The rearrangement joins TRBV15 to TRBJ1-2, with D unclear. The germline CDR1 and CDR2 sequences are LNHNV and YYDKDF (reference sequence). The ends were cut back, 3 bases at V and 10 bases at J, with 15 bases in the middle. This CDR3 spans 13 amino acids. CDR3 bases: TGTGCCACCAGCAGGGCCCCAACTACCCCCTACACCTTC. Translation: CATSRAPTTPYTF.

The genes are TRBV20-1 and TRBJ2-1; no reliable D call. Trimming shortened V by 0 bases and J by 3 bases, and 12 bases separated the two germline ends. Germline V gene sequence: CDR1 DFQATT, CDR2 SNEGSKA (reference sequence). This CDR3 contains 15 residues. The CDR3 loop is CSARDLDPRYNEQFF. The DNA for the CDR3 is TGCAGTGCTAGAGATCTAGATCCGCGCTACAATGAGCAGTTCTTC.

This clonotype was observed many times. This rearrangement joins TRBV20-1 to TRBJ2-3; D perhaps matches TRBD2 (7 bases). Germline-derived CDR1 and CDR2 are DFQATT and SNEGSKA (reference sequence). The CDR3 runs 18 residues. V lost 3 bases to trimming and J lost 0 bases, with 22 bases between them. The CDR3 sequence: CSASHQGGGQTSTDTQYF. The CDR3 nucleotides read TGCAGTGCTAGTCATCAAGGGGGGGGGCAAACGAGCACAGATACGCAGTATTTT.

The J gene is TRBJ2-1, the V gene TRBV6-1, with D tentatively TRBD2 (6 bases). This CDR3 region has 11 residues. Germline CDR1 MNHNS, CDR2 SASEGT. V lost 4 bases and J lost 15, with 13 bases in between. The CDR3 loop is CASSGDLVTFF. In nucleotides, the CDR3 is TGTGCCAGCAGTGGGGACTTGGTAACGTTCTTC.

The V and J genes are TRBV7-9 and TRBJ2-3, with a weak D call TRBD2 (7 bases). Trimming removed 5 bases from V and 5 bases from J, with 17 bases in between. Germline CDR1 SEHNR, CDR2 FQNEAQ (reference sequence). The CDR3 is 15 amino acids. The CDR3 sequence: CASSHGGAAEDTQYF. The CDR3 coding sequence is TGTGCCAGCAGCCATGGGGGGGCAGCAGAAGATACGCAGTATTTT. The full variable domain, rest sourced from reference TRBV7-9 and TRBJ2-3, is DTGVSQNPRHKITKRGQNVTFRCDPISEHNRLYWYRQTLGQGPEFLTYFQNEAQLEKSRLLSDRFSAERPKGSFSTLEIQRTEQGDSAMYLCASSHGGAAEDTQYFGPGTRLTVL.

This clonotype came up a few times. The gene calls are TRBV6-1 and TRBJ2-1, with 8 nucleotides matching TRBD1. The junction had 13 bases not matched to a gene; V was cut back by 4 bases and J by 5 bases. The CDR3 has 17 amino acids. CDR1 is MNHNS and CDR2 is SASEGT in the germline V gene. This CDR3 reads CASSGIGDRGRDNEQFF. The CDR3 DNA reads as TGTGCCAGCAGTGGGATCGGAGACAGGGGTAGGGACAATGAGCAGTTCTTC.

The chain couples TRBV2 to TRBJ2-5; the match to TRBD1 covers 9 bases. The J call may be mistaken, given a closer DNA end match to TRBJ2-7. Germline-derived CDR1 and CDR2 are SNHLY and FYNNEI. The CDR3 has 15 amino acids. The CDR3, as DNA: TGTGCCAGCAGAGCCACCGGGACAGGGTTCTCCGAGCAGTACTTC. It yields the protein CASRATGTGFSEQYF.

The chain links TRBV2 to TRBJ2-1, with 16 nucleotides matching TRBD2. From germline, CDR1 is SNHLY and CDR2 FYNNEI. The CDR3 extends over 15 amino acids. V lost 7 bases, J lost 10 bases, and 7 bases stayed unmatched. The CDR3 region is CASTGTSGGAGEQFF. CDR3 sequence (DNA): TGTGCCAGCACCGGGACTAGCGGGGGGGCAGGCGAGCAGTTCTTC.

The chain recombines TRBV5-1 with TRBJ1-4; unclear D gene. This CDR3 contains 17 residues. V lost 1 base and J lost 0, with 13 bases in between. In germline, CDR1 is SGHRS, CDR2 YFSETQ. In DNA form, the CDR3 reads TGCGCCAGCAGCTTGCCCATCCCGGATGCAACTAATGAAAAACTGTTTTTT. It is translated as CASSLPIPDATNEKLFF.

This sequence joins TRBV6-1 and TRBJ2-7; the D gene is possibly TRBD2 (5 bases). V was shortened by 6 bases and J by 2 bases, with 14 bases between the two germline ends. CDR3 length: 14 residues. Germline-derived CDR1 and CDR2 are MNHNS and SASEGT. The CDR3 DNA reads as TGTGCCAGCAGGGACGAACGGAGGACCTACGAGCAGTACTTC. Translated, it gives CASRDERRTYEQYF.

There are a few counts of this clonotype. J is TRBJ1-1 and V is TRBV29-1; no clear D gene. The CDR3 consists of 11 residues. The V end lost 6 bases, the J end lost 10 bases, and 15 bases lay between the germline ends. Germline CDR1 SQVTM, CDR2 ANQGSEA. In DNA form, the CDR3 reads TGCAGCGTAGCCGGGTGGGTCGGAGCTTTCTTT. Protein: CSVAGWVGAFF.

This clonotype was observed a few times. The gene calls are TRBV28 and TRBJ1-4; 10 positions match TRBD1. The J segment lost 8 bases and the V segment lost 1 base, leaving 7 bases of the junction unmatched. In germline, CDR1 is MDHEN, CDR2 SYDVKM. The CDR3 has 16 residues. CDR3 region: CASSLFEAGQGEKLFF. CDR3 coding DNA: TGTGCCAGCAGTTTATTCGAGGCGGGACAGGGGGAAAAACTGTTTTTT.

This clonotype came up a few times. The chain combines TRBV27 with TRBJ1-6; D gene unclear. Germline CDR1 reads MNHEY; CDR2 reads SMNVEV (reference sequence). The CDR3 loop spans 15 amino acids. Trimming left V 2 bases short and J 9 bases short, with 14 bases between. Here the CDR3 DNA reads TGTGCCAGCAGTTTAAAACATTCGGGTAGTTCACCCCTCCACTTT. Amino acids: CASSLKHSGSSPLHF.

The chain recombines TRBV9 with TRBJ2-5; TRBD2 matches 16 bases. CDR3 size: 17 residues. The V and J ends lost 4 bases and 5 bases, in that order; junction bases with no gene match: 8. Germline-derived CDR1 and CDR2 are SGDLS and YYNGEE. CDR3 coding DNA: TGTGCCAGCAGCTCGGGACTAGCGGGAGGGATCGGGGAGACCCAGTACTTC. It codes for CASSSGLAGGIGETQYF.